Included here is one T cell receptor (beta chain) sequence, with context. Its target is not known. The CDR3 length is 14 residues. V lost 8 bases, J lost 5 bases, and 7 bases stayed unmatched. Germline V lookup: CDR1 MNHNY, CDR2 SVGAGI (reference sequence). The data originate from a study of cytomegalovirus exposure and HLA in healthy donors. Whole-study context: Earlier results showed 120 million or so unique TCR beta sequences derived from about 179 million T cells.

Study results and caveats: Another analysis was done later, and it associated approximately 15,000 TCR beta sequences with HLA alleles at 0.05 false discovery rate.

PCR primers comprised 60 Vbeta and 13 Jbeta primers. Sequencing was performed with immunoSEQ multiplex PCR; in TCRdb, only in-frame clones are kept and a portion is missing. This sample yields under 150,000 clones, of which under 80% are seen a single time; approximately 10% belongs to the top ten. Sequenced material: PBMCs. This receptor was taken from a woman in her forties or fifties in good health and CMV-seropositive. The chain employs TRBV6-6 and TRBJ2-1; 9 bases are shared with TRBD1. The CDR3 loop reads CASYRGLSNNEQFF. The CDR3 nucleotides read TGTGCCAGCTACAGGGGGCTCAGTAACAATGAGCAGTTCTTC.